These 14 T cell receptor beta chains originate from one sample sequenced in a study of OX40 agonist ivuxolimab in advanced cancers. Data came from immunoSEQ multiplex PCR; TCRdb stores just in-frame clones and leaves some out. The sample lists 80,000 or so clones, around 86% seen once, with 0.32% in the top ten. This material consisted of CD4+ or CD8+ T cells sorted from blood, taken in a trial of the OX40 agonist ivuxolimab. The origin of the receptors is an adult with an advanced solid tumor such as melanoma, head and neck, liver or kidney cancer.

The rearrangement uses TRBV28 and TRBJ1-4; D is uncertain. V lost 3 bases and J 8 bases, leaving 16 bases between the germline ends. Germline values: CDR1 MDHEN, CDR2 SYDVKM. The CDR3 loop spans 15 amino acids. CDR3 sequence: CASSFRGKGGEKLFF. In DNA, the CDR3 is TGTGCCAGCAGTTTTCGGGGAAAAGGAGGCGAAAAACTGTTTTTT. Looking up the rest from reference TRBV28 and TRBJ1-4 gives the full variable domain: DVKVTQSSRYLVKRTGEKVFLECVQDMDHENMFWYRQDPGLGLRLIYFSYDVKMKEKGDIPEGYSVSREKKERFSLILESASTNQTSMYLCASSFRGKGGEKLFFGSGTQLSVL.

V is TRBV19 and J is TRBJ1-5; D gene unclear. The CDR3 runs 17 residues. Germline V gene data show CDR1 as LNHDA and CDR2 as SQIVND (reference sequence). Trimming removed 3 bases from V and 2 bases from J, with 17 bases in between. The CDR3 sequence: CASSIPRTTGGNQPQHF. The DNA of the CDR3 is TGTGCCAGTAGTATTCCGAGAACCACCGGGGGCAATCAGCCCCAGCATTTT.

The chain employs TRBV4-1 and TRBJ2-1; TRBD1 matches at 7 bases. V lost 0 bases to trimming and J lost 12 bases; unmatched junction nucleotides: 17. The CDR3 length is 17 residues. Germline assignment: CDR1 MGHRA and CDR2 YSYEKL. The CDR3 DNA follows: TGCGCCAGCAGCCAAGATACTAACAGGGGAGATAGAGTGGGGCAGTTCTTC. Its protein product is CASSQDTNRGDRVGQFF.

The CDR3 sequence is CASKEGYTEAFF. DNA for the CDR3: TGTGCCAGTAAGGAGGGCTACACTGAAGCTTTCTTT. J is TRBJ1-1 and V is TRBV19, with D hard to call. The germline V gene has CDR1 LNHDA and CDR2 SQIVND (reference sequence). The CDR3 loop spans 12 amino acids. V was clipped by 7 bases and J by 3 bases, with 9 bases between them.

The chain couples TRBV7-3 to TRBJ1-1, with unresolved D. V was clipped by 3 bases and J by 7 bases, with 9 bases between them. The CDR3 consists of 12 residues. CDR1 and CDR2 (germline): SGHTA, FQGTGA. The CDR3 DNA is TGTGCCAGCAGCTTGGAGAGGGTTGAAGCTTTCTTT. It translates to CASSLERVEAFF.

There are a few counts of this clone. Other nucleotide sequences in the sample specify the same CDR3. The chain employs TRBV18 and TRBJ2-5; 10 bases align to TRBD1. The germline V gene encodes CDR1 KGHSH and CDR2 LQKENI. This CDR3 is 13 amino acids long. V was clipped by 3 bases and J by 5 bases; unmatched bases: 0. The CDR3 here is CASSPGQGETQYF. CDR3 sequence (DNA): TGTGCCAGCTCACCGGGACAGGGGGAGACCCAGTACTTC. Full variable domain (outside the CDR3, taken from reference TRBV18 and TRBJ2-5): NAGVMQNPRHLVRRRGQEARLRCSPMKGHSHVYWYRQLPEEGLKFMVYLQKENIIDESGMPKERFSAEFPKEGPSILRIQQVVRGDSAAYFCASSPGQGETQYFGPGTRLLVL.

The gene calls are TRBV7-8 and TRBJ2-2, with D possibly TRBD1 on 6 matching bases. This CDR3 has 14 residues. Germline CDR1 reads SGHVS; CDR2 reads FQNEAQ. V lost 3 bases and J lost 3, with 8 bases in between. The DNA for the CDR3 is TGTGCCAGCAGCTTTTCAGGGGACACCGGGGAGCTGTTTTTT. This translates into CASSFSGDTGELFF. The full variable domain, with the rest looked up from reference TRBV7-8 and TRBJ2-2, is GAGVSQSPRYKVAKRGQDVALRCDPISGHVSLFWYQQALGQGPEFLTYFQNEAQLDKSGLPSDRFFAERPEGSVSTLKIQRTQQEDSAVYLCASSFSGDTGELFFGEGSRLTVL.

V gene TRBV7-2 combines with J gene TRBJ2-1; 9 bases map to TRBD1. There are 15 residues in the CDR3. The germline gives CDR1 SGHTA, CDR2 FQGNSA. V lost 5 bases, J lost 7 bases, and 9 bases stayed unmatched. The CDR3 sequence is CASSRRTGDGNEQFF. The CDR3 DNA sequence: TGTGCCAGCAGCCGCCGGACAGGGGACGGGAATGAGCAGTTCTTC. Full variable domain (outside the CDR3, taken from reference TRBV7-2 and TRBJ2-1): GAGVSQSPSNKVTEKGKDVELRCDPISGHTALYWYRQSLGQGLEFLIYFQGNSAPDKSGLPSDRFSAERTGGSVSTLTIQRTQQEDSAVYLCASSRRTGDGNEQFFGPGTRLTVL.

The chain employs TRBV9 and TRBJ1-1, with D possibly matching TRBD1 (5 bases). Germline V lookup: CDR1 SGDLS, CDR2 YYNGEE. Trimming took 2 bases from V and 2 from J, leaving 13 bases between them. The CDR3 loop spans 15 amino acids. The chain's CDR3 is CASSVSRDRNTEAFF. The CDR3 DNA sequence: TGTGCCAGCAGCGTGTCCCGGGACCGAAACACTGAAGCTTTCTTT.

This chain uses TRBV18 with TRBJ1-2; unclear D gene. V dropped 1 base and J dropped 8 bases, with 11 bases sitting between them. This CDR3 is built from 13 residues. Germline V lookup: CDR1 KGHSH, CDR2 LQKENI. The CDR3 nucleotides read TGTGCCAGCTCACCACGGTCAGGTCACGGCTACACCTTC. Translation: CASSPRSGHGYTF.

The chain is built from TRBV2 and TRBJ2-5; the match to TRBD2 covers 13 bases. The CDR3 has 16 amino acids. After removal of 3 bases from V and 4 bases from J, the junction contained 5 bases not matched to a gene. Germline CDR1 SNHLY, CDR2 FYNNEI. As DNA, the CDR3 is TGTGCCAGCAGTGATACTAGCGGGAGGGCCGGAGAGACCCAGTACTTC. Protein sequence: CASSDTSGRAGETQYF. The variable domain in full, completed from reference TRBV2 and TRBJ2-5, reads EPEVTQTPSHQVTQMGQEVILRCVPISNHLYFYWYRQILGQKVEFLVSFYNNEISEKSEIFDDQFSVERPDGSNFTLKIRSTKLEDSAMYFCASSDTSGRAGETQYFGPGTRLLVL.

The V and J genes are TRBV2 and TRBJ2-2; D possibly uses TRBD1 or TRBD2 (5 bases each). This CDR3 comprises 15 residues. The germline V gene has CDR1 SNHLY and CDR2 FYNNEI. Trimming removed 6 bases from V and 0 bases from J, with 11 bases in between. CDR3 region: CASRGTNTNTGELFF. The DNA of the CDR3 is TGTGCCAGCAGGGGGACCAATACGAACACCGGGGAGCTGTTTTTT.

Only a few counts were recorded for this clone. This CDR3 is CASSGTGWNSPLHF. CDR3 in DNA: TGTGCCAGCAGCGGGACAGGGTGGAATTCACCCCTCCACTTT. The chain recombines TRBV7-2 with TRBJ1-6, with TRBD1 matching 9 bases. The germline V gene has CDR1 SGHTA and CDR2 FQGNSA. The CDR3 runs to 14 residues. V dropped 5 bases and J dropped 7; count of bases not matched to a gene: 3.

The V call is TRBV5-4, the J call TRBJ1-1, with 8 bases that match TRBD1. Trimming removed 3 bases from V and 5 bases from J; junction bases left unmatched: 3. The CDR3 runs to 13 residues. Germline loops: CDR1 SGHNT, CDR2 YYREEE (reference sequence). The DNA for the CDR3 is TGTGCCAGCAGCTCGACAGGGGTGACTGAAGCTTTCTTT. It codes for CASSSTGVTEAFF. The full variable domain, completed using reference TRBV5-4 and TRBJ1-1, is ETGVTQSPTHLIKTRGQQVTLRCSSQSGHNTVSWYQQALGQGPQFIFQYYREEENGRGNFPPRFSGLQFPNYSSELNVNALELDDSALYLCASSSTGVTEAFFGQGTRLTVV.